The source of this T cell receptor (beta chain) is a study of post-analysis software for immune sequencing data. The CDR3 contains 15 residues. V was pared by 10 bases and J by 1 base, with 18 bases between. Germline V gene lookup returns CDR1 MNHEY and CDR2 SVGAGI. Study results and limitations: Among multiple sclerosis patients, normalized Chao1 diversity was significantly below that of controls. TRBV5-6, TRBV5-1 and TRBV20-1 belonged to a set of roughly 5 TRBV segments that were more frequent in patients than controls.

As for this clonotype: Its antigen remains unknown.

Unique molecular identifiers had been added to the TCR beta cDNA libraries. Around 500,000 cDNA molecules were obtained per 1 to 10 million input T cells. TCRdb reprocessed the PCR reads with MiXCR, giving one entry per CDR3 protein. Among about 400,000 distinct CDR3 sequences listed, less than 40% were seen once. The TCR comes from a girl between 10 and 17 years old with multiple sclerosis. Material: blood. V gene TRBV6-5 combines with J gene TRBJ2-3, with unresolved D. CDR3 bases: TGTGCCACCATGGTAGGCAGGTTACGCACAGATACGCAGTATTTT. Its protein is CATMVGRLRTDTQYF.